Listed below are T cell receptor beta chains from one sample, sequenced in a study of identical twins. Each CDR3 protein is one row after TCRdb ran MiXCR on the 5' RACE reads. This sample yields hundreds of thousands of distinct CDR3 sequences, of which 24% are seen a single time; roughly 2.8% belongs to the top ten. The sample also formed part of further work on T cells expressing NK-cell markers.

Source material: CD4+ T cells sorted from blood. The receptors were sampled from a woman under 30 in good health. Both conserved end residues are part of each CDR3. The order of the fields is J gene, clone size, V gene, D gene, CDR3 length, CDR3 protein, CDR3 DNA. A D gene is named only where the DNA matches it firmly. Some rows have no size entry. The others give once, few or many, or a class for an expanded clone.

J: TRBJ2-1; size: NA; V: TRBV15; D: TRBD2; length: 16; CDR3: CATSRAQRGHYNEQFF; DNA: TGTGCCACCAGCAGAGCGCAGCGGGGCCACTACAATGAGCAGTTCTTC
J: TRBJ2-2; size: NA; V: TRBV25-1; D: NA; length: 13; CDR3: CASTPGTAGELFF; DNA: TGTGCCAGCACCCCCGGGACTGCCGGGGAGCTGTTTTTT
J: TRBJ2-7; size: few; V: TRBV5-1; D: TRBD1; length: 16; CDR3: CASSPSRTGLTYEQYF; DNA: TGCGCCAGCAGCCCGTCCCGGACAGGGTTGACCTACGAGCAGTACTTC
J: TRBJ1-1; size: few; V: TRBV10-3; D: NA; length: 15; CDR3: CAISGTQRMNTEAFF; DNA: TGTGCCATCTCCGGGACACAAAGAATGAACACTGAAGCTTTCTTT
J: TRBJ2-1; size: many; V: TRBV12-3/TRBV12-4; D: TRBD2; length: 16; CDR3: CASSPGLAGEHNEQFF; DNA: TGTGCCAGCAGTCCCGGACTAGCGGGAGAACACAATGAGCAGTTCTTC
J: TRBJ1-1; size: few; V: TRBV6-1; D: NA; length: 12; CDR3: CASSEGPSAAFF; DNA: TGTGCCAGCAGTGAGGGGCCGTCAGCAGCTTTCTTT
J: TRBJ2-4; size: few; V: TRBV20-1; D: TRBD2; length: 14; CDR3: CSAWTSGGLNIQYF; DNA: TGCAGTGCATGGACTAGCGGGGGGCTAAACATTCAGTACTTC
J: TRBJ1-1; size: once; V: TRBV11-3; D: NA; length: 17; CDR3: CASSLGGLGQENTEAFF; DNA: TGTGCCAGCAGCTTAGGTGGATTGGGGCAGGAGAACACTGAAGCTTTCTTT
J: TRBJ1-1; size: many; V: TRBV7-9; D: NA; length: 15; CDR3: CASSLAHRENTEAFF; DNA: TGTGCCAGCAGCTTAGCGCACAGGGAGAACACTGAAGCTTTCTTT
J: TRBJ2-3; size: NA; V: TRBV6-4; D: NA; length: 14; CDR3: CASRQDRDTDTQYF; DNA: TGTGCCAGCAGACAGGACAGAGACACAGATACGCAGTATTTT
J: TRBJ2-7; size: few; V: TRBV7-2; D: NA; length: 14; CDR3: CASSLAATLYEQYF; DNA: TGTGCCAGCAGCTTAGCGGCTACCCTCTACGAGCAGTACTTC
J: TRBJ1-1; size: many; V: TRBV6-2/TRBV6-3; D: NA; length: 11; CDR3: CASKENTEAFF; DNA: TGTGCCAGCAAGGAAAACACTGAAGCTTTCTTT
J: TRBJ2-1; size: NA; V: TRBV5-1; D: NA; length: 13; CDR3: CASSLVFRDEQFF; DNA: TGCGCCAGCAGCTTGGTTTTTAGGGATGAGCAGTTCTTC
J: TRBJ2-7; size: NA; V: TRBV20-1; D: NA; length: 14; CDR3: CSANRGASGDEQYF; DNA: TGCAGTGCCAATCGTGGGGCCTCGGGTGACGAGCAGTACTTC
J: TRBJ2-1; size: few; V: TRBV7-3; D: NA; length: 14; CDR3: CASSPSTGAGEQFF; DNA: TGTGCCAGCAGCCCGTCCACGGGGGCGGGGGAGCAGTTCTTC
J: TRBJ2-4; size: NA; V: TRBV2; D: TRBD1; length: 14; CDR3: CASSIQGAEDIQYF; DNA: TGTGCCAGCAGCATACAGGGGGCGGAAGACATTCAGTACTTC
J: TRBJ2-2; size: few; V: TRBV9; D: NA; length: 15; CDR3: CASSARTAATGELFF; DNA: TGTGCCAGCAGCGCCCGGACCGCGGCCACCGGGGAGCTGTTTTTT
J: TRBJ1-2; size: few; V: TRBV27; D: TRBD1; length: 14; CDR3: CASSSVTGNYGYTF; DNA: TGTGCCAGCAGTTCCGTGACAGGGAACTATGGCTACACCTTC
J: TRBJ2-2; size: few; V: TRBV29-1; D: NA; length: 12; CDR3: CSVLDLTGELFF; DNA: TGCAGCGTTCTGGACCTGACCGGGGAGCTGTTTTTT
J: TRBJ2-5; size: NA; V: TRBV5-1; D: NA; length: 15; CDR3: CASSEPQTGQETQYF; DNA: TGCGCCAGCAGCGAACCACAGACAGGACAAGAGACCCAGTACTTC
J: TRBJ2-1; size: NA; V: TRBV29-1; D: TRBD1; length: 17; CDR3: CSVRGQGLILAYNEQFF; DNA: TGCAGCGTTCGCGGACAGGGGTTGATTCTCGCCTACAATGAGCAGTTCTTC
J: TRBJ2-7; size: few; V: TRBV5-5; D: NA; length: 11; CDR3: CASSGSRKAYF; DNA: TGTGCCAGCAGTGGGTCCCGGAAGGCCTACTTC
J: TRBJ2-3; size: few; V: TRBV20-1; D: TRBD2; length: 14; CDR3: CSAKRGGGTDTQYF; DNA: TGCAGTGCCAAGCGGGGGGGTGGCACAGATACGCAGTATTTT
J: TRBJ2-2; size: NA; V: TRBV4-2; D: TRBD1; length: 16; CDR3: CASSIPGTAKTGELFF; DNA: TGTGCCAGCAGCATCCCCGGGACAGCTAAGACCGGGGAGCTGTTTTTT
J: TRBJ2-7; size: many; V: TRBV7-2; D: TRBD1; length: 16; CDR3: CASSSRTGTGGSEQYF; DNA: TGTGCCAGCAGCTCCCGAACCGGGACAGGGGGAAGCGAGCAGTACTTC
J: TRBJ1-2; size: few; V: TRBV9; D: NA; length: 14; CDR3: CASSPPTPGYGYTF; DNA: TGTGCCAGCAGCCCTCCGACACCCGGATATGGCTACACCTTC
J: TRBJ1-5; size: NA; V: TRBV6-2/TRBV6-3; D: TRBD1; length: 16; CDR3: CASSRTGTGINQPQHF; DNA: TGTGCCAGCAGTCGGACCGGGACAGGGATCAATCAGCCCCAGCATTTT
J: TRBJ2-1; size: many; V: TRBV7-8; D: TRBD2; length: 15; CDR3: CASSLTSGSSPEQFF; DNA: TGTGCCAGCAGCTTGACTAGCGGGAGCTCCCCTGAGCAGTTCTTC
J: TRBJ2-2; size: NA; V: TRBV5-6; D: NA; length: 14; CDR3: CASSSPAAIGELFF; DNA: TGTGCCAGCAGCTCGCCCGCGGCTATTGGGGAGCTGTTTTTT